This T cell receptor (beta chain) was recovered during a study of blood T cell repertoires in COVID-19. Study-level information: Collection of acute and convalescent COVID-19 samples took place in the United States, Italy and Spain. In each case, the material was cDNA or gDNA derived from T cells, B-cell-depleted T cells, or PBMCs.

In the study's own analysis: Reference gene primers were amplified, and this amplification served to estimate nucleated cell counts. The data were produced by immunoSEQ multiplex PCR, yet TCRdb's version contains in-frame clones alone and is incomplete. V and J calls and clone size come straight from that table; D and trimming were deduced from the DNA. The data hold around 240,000 clones, with roughly four fifths observed a single time. This CDR3 region has 15 residues. V shed 4 bases, J shed 3 bases, and the junction held 8 bases outside the gene matches. Germline V gene data show CDR1 as SGHAT and CDR2 as FQNNGV.

The TCR was taken from a woman aged 80 or older with acute or convalescent COVID-19. The chain is built from TRBV11-2 and TRBJ2-5, with 7 bases matching TRBD1. Material for sequencing was peripheral blood. In nucleotides, the CDR3 is TGTGCCAGCAGCTCCTCCGGGACAGATAAAGAGACCCAGTACTTC. Translating gives CASSSSGTDKETQYF.